The 17 T cell receptor beta chains given below trace back to one sample, sequenced in a study of molecular identifiers for immune sequencing clone quantification. MiXCR, run by TCRdb on the PCR reads, gives a single entry per CDR3 protein. The sample has approximately 90,000 distinct CDR3 sequences, 21% seen once; the top ten hold 0.85% to 1.2%. Sequenced: naive CD8+ T cells from blood, with Jurkat cell RNA spiked in. Subset of the sample: FACS-sorted CD8+CD4-CCR7+CD45RA+ naive T cells. Source of these receptors: a human donor in good health. Some libraries in this study had Jurkat cell RNA spiked in.

This clonotype was recorded many times. V gene TRBV14 combines with J gene TRBJ2-3; 11 bases map to TRBD2. From germline, CDR1 is SGHDN and CDR2 FVKESK. CDR3 length: 16 amino acids. V lost 2 bases, J lost 12 bases, and 13 bases stayed unmatched. The CDR3 DNA is TGTGCCAGCAGCCAAAATCCCCACTTTCTAGCGGGGGGCCAGTATTTT. Amino acids: CASSQNPHFLAGGQYF.

This clonotype was picked up a small number of times. This chain connects TRBV6-2 or TRBV6-3 to TRBJ2-7; 9 positions match TRBD1. The ends lost 2 bases at V and 5 bases at J; junction bases unmatched: 7. Germline V lookup: CDR1 MNHEY, CDR2 SVGEGT. This CDR3 comprises 15 residues. The CDR3: CASSYPRDRVHEQYF. CDR3 coding DNA: TGTGCCAGCAGTTACCCCCGGGACAGGGTCCACGAGCAGTACTTC.

This clonotype was recorded only once. The chain couples TRBV24-1 to TRBJ2-3; D unresolved. The CDR3 totals 13 residues. CDR1 KGHDR and CDR2 SFDVKD come from the germline V gene. Trimming took 8 bases from V and 1 from J, leaving 9 bases between them. Here the CDR3 DNA reads TGTGCCACCAATGGTGCGGGCACAGATACGCAGTATTTT. This codes for CATNGAGTDTQYF.

This clonotype has ten or more counts. J is TRBJ1-1 and V is TRBV20-1, with a weak D call TRBD1 (5 bases). Deletions cut 4 bases from V and 5 bases from J, with 26 bases between. CDR3 length: 17 amino acids. The germline CDR1 and CDR2 sequences are DFQATT and SNEGSKA (reference sequence). The DNA of the CDR3 is TGCAGTGCTATAACCCGGGACGCCCAATCGGGGTGGACTGAAGCTTTCTTT. Its protein is CSAITRDAQSGWTEAFF.

To note about this clonotype: This likely comes from a read error, as the CDR3 has no conserved phenylalanine or tryptophan at its end. The chain joins TRBV6-1 to TRBJ2-5, with D perhaps TRBD2 (6 bases). CDR1 and CDR2 from the germline V gene are MNHNS and SASEGT. V lost 2 bases and J 1 base, leaving 8 bases between the germline ends. The CDR3 covers 14 residues. The CDR3 coding sequence is TGTGCCAGCAGTGAATTGCGGGGCCAAGAGACCCAGTACTTA. Amino acid sequence: CASSELRGQETQYL.

The chain recombines TRBV4-2 with TRBJ2-1; no firm D call. The CDR3 has 16 residues. Germline V lookup: CDR1 LGHNA, CDR2 YNFKEQ. V was pared by 2 bases and J by 0 bases, with 11 bases between. The CDR3 sequence: CASSQHQDVSYNEQFF. In nucleotides, the CDR3 is TGTGCCAGCAGCCAACACCAGGATGTCTCCTACAATGAGCAGTTCTTC.

The V call is TRBV6-5, the J call TRBJ2-7; D ambiguous. CDR1 MNHEY and CDR2 SVGAGI come from the germline V gene. The germline V and J ends were trimmed by 3 bases and 1 base, with 13 bases remaining between them. This CDR3 is built from 15 residues. CDR3 loop: CASSYGPSRSYEQYF. DNA for the CDR3: TGTGCCAGCAGTTATGGACCCAGCAGGTCCTACGAGCAGTACTTC.

The CDR3 bases are TGCGCCAGCAGACCAGACAGGGTGGGTGAGCAGTTCTTC. Translation gives CASRPDRVGEQFF. V gene TRBV5-1 combines with J gene TRBJ2-1; TRBD1 matches at 7 bases. Per germline, CDR1 SGHRS and CDR2 YFSETQ. The CDR3 is 13 residues long. The trim removed 5 bases at V and 9 bases at J, leaving 8 bases unmatched.

This clonotype showed up many times. The rearrangement links TRBV6-6 to TRBJ1-1; TRBD1 matches at 10 bases. Trimming cost V 3 bases and J 10 bases; bases outside gene matches: 11. Per germline, CDR1 MNHNY and CDR2 SVGAGI (reference sequence). The CDR3 length is 15 residues. This chain's CDR3 is CASSYSTGGASGAFF. CDR3 sequence (DNA): TGTGCCAGCAGTTATTCGACAGGGGGCGCGTCTGGAGCTTTCTTT.

There are many counts of this clonotype. The chain carries TRBV25-1 and TRBJ2-1; the match to TRBD2 covers 8 bases. Germline V lookup: CDR1 MGHDK, CDR2 SYGVNS. V gave up 2 bases and J gave up 8 bases; unmatched junction bases: 5. The CDR3 totals 14 residues. For the CDR3, the DNA is TGTGCCAGCAGTGAAAACCTAGCGGGCGATGAGCAGTTCTTC. Residues: CASSENLAGDEQFF.

This clonotype was seen ten or more times. The chain is built from TRBV6-1 and TRBJ2-1; 7 nucleotides align to TRBD1. J gave up 8 bases and V 11 bases, and 12 bases lay outside the gene matches. Germline CDR1 and CDR2: MNHNS and SASEGT. The CDR3 extends over 13 amino acids. The chain's CDR3 is CAFETGYGDEQFF. Written as DNA, the CDR3 is TGTGCCTTCGAGACAGGGTATGGCGATGAGCAGTTCTTC.

At least ten counts were recorded for this clonotype. The chain links TRBV7-2 to TRBJ1-1; D may be TRBD1 (6 bases). CDR3 length: 15 amino acids. Germline V gene sequence: CDR1 SGHTA, CDR2 FQGNSA. V gave up 3 bases and J gave up 5 bases, with 16 bases separating them. Here the CDR3 reads CASSLTFFGQTEAFF. The CDR3 DNA is TGTGCCAGCAGCTTGACCTTCTTTGGACAGACTGAAGCTTTCTTT.

This clonotype rates as medium-sized (0.01 to 0.1%). The chain links TRBV29-1 to TRBJ2-6; 8 bases map to TRBD1. The CDR3 consists of 16 residues. Germline V gene lookup returns CDR1 SQVTM and CDR2 ANQGSEA. Germline trimming cut 3 bases from V and 0 bases from J; bases unmatched to any gene: 4. The CDR3 reads CSVEIRGLSGANVLTF. The CDR3 DNA reads as TGCAGCGTTGAGATCAGGGGGCTCTCTGGGGCCAACGTCCTGACTTTC. The full variable domain, with the rest looked up from reference TRBV29-1 and TRBJ2-6, is SAVISQKPSRDICQRGTSLTIQCQVDSQVTMMFWYRQQPGQSLTLIATANQGSEATYESGFVIDKFPISRPNLTFSTLTVSNMSPEDSSIYLCSVEIRGLSGANVLTFGAGSRLTVL.

This clonotype has more than one count but fewer than ten. The chain couples TRBV6-2 or TRBV6-3 to TRBJ1-5, with D possibly matching TRBD1 (6 bases). From germline, CDR1 is MNHEY and CDR2 SVGEGT. Trimming cost V 5 bases and J 0 bases, with 11 bases left between them. CDR3 size: 15 residues. In DNA, the CDR3 is TGTGCCAGCAGTATCCAGGGGACTAGCAATCAGCCCCAGCATTTT. It specifies CASSIQGTSNQPQHF.

This clonotype has a count of ten or more. The V and J genes are TRBV4-1 and TRBJ2-7; 9 bases align to TRBD1. V was pared by 5 bases and J by 0 bases, with 5 bases of the junction left unmatched. Germline V gene lookup returns CDR1 MGHRA and CDR2 YSYEKL. CDR3 length: 15 residues. CDR3 region: CASSDRTGASYEQYF. As DNA, the CDR3 is TGCGCCAGCAGCGACCGGACAGGGGCCTCCTACGAGCAGTACTTC.

A note on this clonotype: This may stem from a read error, because a much larger clone lies one nucleotide away. This chain links TRBV27 with TRBJ1-1; tentatively, D is TRBD1 (6 bases). CDR3 length: 15 amino acids. V lost 5 bases and J lost 0, with 13 bases in between. CDR1 MNHEY and CDR2 SMNVEV come from the germline V gene (reference sequence). CDR3 bases: TGTGCCAGCAGTGCGCTCCAGGGGTTGAACACTGAAGCTTTCTTT. Translating it yields CASSALQGLNTEAFF.

This clonotype was counted a few times. V is TRBV7-8 and J is TRBJ2-7; TRBD1 or TRBD2 may be the D gene (5 bases each). Germline V lookup: CDR1 SGHVS, CDR2 FQNEAQ. V was clipped by 0 bases and J by 4 bases, with 16 bases between them. CDR3 length: 16 amino acids. This CDR3 is CASSLASGWGSYEQYF. The DNA of the CDR3 is TGTGCCAGCAGCTTAGCTTCTGGGTGGGGGTCGTACGAGCAGTACTTC.